The sequence of this TCR beta chain was determined in a study of blood T cell repertoires in COVID-19. Looking at the study overall: COVID-19 samples collected from the United States, Italy and Spain covered acute and convalescent phases. Sources were T cells, B-cell-depleted T cells, or PBMCs; the material itself was cDNA or gDNA.

In the source study's methods: Reference gene primers were amplified, and this amplification served to estimate nucleated cell counts. Profiled with immunoSEQ multiplex PCR; TCRdb holds only in-frame clones, not every one. Clonal size and the V and J genes are those of that table, whereas D and trimming came from the DNA. Here the sample spans about 200,000 clones, approximately 90% being singletons. The sample was peripheral blood. This receptor was taken from a man in his fifties or sixties who had recovered from COVID-19.

The CDR3 coding sequence is TGCAGTGCTAGACGGGGGGGAATAATGTTTTTT. Protein product: CSARRGGIMFF. The chain is built from TRBV20-1 and TRBJ1-4; maybe TRBD1 (5 bases). In germline, CDR1 is DFQATT, CDR2 SNEGSKA (reference sequence). V was clipped by 2 bases and J by 15 bases, with 13 bases between them. The CDR3 consists of 11 residues.